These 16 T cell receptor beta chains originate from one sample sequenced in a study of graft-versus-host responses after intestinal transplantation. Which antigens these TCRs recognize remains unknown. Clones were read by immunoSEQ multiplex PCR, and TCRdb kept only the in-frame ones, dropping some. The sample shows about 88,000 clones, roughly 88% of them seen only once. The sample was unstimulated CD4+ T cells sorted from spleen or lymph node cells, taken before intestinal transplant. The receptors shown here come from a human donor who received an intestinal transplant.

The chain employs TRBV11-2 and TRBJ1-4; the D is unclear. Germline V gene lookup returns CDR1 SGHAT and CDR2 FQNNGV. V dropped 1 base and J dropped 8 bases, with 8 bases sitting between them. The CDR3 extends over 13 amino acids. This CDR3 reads CASSLGFREKLFF. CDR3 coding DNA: TGTGCCAGCAGCTTAGGGTTCCGGGAAAAACTGTTTTTT.

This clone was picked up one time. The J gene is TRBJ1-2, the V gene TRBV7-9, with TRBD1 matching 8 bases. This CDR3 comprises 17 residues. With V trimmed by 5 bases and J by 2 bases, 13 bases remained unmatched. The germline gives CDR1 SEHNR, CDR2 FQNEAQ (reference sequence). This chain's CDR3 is CASSPPGTGYRNYGYTF. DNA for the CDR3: TGTGCCAGCAGCCCTCCCGGGACAGGATATAGGAACTATGGCTACACCTTC.

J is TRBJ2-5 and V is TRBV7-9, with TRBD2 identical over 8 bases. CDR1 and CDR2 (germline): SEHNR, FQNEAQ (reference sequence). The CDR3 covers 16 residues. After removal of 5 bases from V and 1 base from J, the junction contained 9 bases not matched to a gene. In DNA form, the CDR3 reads TGTGCCAGCAGCCGTATCTCACTAGCGGCCCAAGAGACCCAGTACTTC. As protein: CASSRISLAAQETQYF. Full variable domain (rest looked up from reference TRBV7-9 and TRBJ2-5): DTGVSQNPRHKITKRGQNVTFRCDPISEHNRLYWYRQTLGQGPEFLTYFQNEAQLEKSRLLSDRFSAERPKGSFSTLEIQRTEQGDSAMYLCASSRISLAAQETQYFGPGTRLLVL.

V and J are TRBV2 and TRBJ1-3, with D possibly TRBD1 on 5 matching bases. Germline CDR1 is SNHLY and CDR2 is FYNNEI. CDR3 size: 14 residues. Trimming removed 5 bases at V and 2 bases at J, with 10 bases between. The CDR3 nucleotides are TGTGCCAGCAGTATTGGGGCACCTGGAAACACCATATATTTT. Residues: CASSIGAPGNTIYF.

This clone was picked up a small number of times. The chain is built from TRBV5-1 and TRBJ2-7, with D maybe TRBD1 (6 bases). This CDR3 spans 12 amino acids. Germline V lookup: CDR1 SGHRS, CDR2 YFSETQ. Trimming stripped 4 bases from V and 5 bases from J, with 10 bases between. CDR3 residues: CASSKRQDEQYF. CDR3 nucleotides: TGCGCCAGCAGCAAGCGACAGGACGAGCAGTACTTC.

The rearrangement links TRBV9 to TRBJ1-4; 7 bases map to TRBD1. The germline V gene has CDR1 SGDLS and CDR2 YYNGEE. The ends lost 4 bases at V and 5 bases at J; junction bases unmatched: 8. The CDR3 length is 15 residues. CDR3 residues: CASSPRDSQNEKLFF. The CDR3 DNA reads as TGTGCCAGCAGCCCGAGGGACAGCCAAAATGAAAAACTGTTTTTT. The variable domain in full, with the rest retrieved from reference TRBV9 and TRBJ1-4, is DSGVTQTPKHLITATGQRVTLRCSPRSGDLSVYWYQQSLDQGLQFLIQYYNGEERAKGNILERFSAQQFPDLHSELNLSSLELGDSALYFCASSPRDSQNEKLFFGSGTQLSVL.

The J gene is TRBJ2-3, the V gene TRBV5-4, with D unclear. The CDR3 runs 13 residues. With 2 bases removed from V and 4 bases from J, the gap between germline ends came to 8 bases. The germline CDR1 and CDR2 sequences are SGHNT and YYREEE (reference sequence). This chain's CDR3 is CASSFSQSDTQYF. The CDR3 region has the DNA TGTGCCAGCAGCTTCAGTCAATCAGATACGCAGTATTTT.

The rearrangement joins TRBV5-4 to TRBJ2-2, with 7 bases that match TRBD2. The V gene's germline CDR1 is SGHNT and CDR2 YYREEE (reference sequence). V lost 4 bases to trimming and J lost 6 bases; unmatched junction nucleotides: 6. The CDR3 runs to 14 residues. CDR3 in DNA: TGTGCCAGCAGCCCCCGGGGAGGGCCCGGGGAGCTGTTTTTT. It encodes CASSPRGGPGELFF.

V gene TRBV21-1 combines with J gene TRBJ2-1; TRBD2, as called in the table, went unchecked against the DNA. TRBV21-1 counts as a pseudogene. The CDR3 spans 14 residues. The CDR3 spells CASRGTSGDPEQFF. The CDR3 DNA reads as TGTGCCAGCAGAGGGACTAGCGGGGACCCTGAGCAGTTCTTC.

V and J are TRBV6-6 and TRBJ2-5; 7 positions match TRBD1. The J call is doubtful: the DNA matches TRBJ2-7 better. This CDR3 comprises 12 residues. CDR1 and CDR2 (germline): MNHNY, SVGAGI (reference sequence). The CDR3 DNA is TGTGCCAGCAGCAACAGGGGATACGAGCAGTACTTC. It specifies CASSNRGYEQYF.

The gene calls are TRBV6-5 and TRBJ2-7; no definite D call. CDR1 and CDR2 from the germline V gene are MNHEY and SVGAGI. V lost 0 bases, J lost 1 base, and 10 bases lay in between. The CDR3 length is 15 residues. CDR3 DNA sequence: TGTGCCAGCAGTTACTCGCCCGCGAGGTCCTACGAGCAGTACTTC. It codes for CASSYSPARSYEQYF.

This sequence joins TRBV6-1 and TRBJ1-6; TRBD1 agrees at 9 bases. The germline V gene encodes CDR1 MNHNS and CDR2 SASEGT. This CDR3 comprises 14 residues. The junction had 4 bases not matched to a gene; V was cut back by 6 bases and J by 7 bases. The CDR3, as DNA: TGTGCCAGCAGATACAGGGGGCAGAATTCACCCCTCCACTTT. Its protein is CASRYRGQNSPLHF.

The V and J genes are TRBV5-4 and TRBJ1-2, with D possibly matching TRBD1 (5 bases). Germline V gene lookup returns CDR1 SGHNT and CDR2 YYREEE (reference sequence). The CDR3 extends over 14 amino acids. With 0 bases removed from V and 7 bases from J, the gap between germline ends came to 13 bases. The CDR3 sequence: CASSLDGGVSGYTF. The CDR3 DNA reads TGTGCCAGCAGCTTGGACGGGGGGGTGAGTGGCTACACCTTC. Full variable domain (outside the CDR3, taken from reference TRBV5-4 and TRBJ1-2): ETGVTQSPTHLIKTRGQQVTLRCSSQSGHNTVSWYQQALGQGPQFIFQYYREEENGRGNFPPRFSGLQFPNYSSELNVNALELDDSALYLCASSLDGGVSGYTFGSGTRLTVV.

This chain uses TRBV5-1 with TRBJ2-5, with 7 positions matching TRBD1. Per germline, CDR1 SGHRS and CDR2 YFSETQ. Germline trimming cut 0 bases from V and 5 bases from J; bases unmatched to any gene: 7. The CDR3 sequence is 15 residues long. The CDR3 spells CASSLDRGLGETQYF. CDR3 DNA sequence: TGCGCCAGCAGCTTGGACAGGGGATTAGGGGAGACCCAGTACTTC. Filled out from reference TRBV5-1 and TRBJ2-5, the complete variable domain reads KAGVTQTPRYLIKTRGQQVTLSCSPISGHRSVSWYQQTPGQGLQFLFEYFSETQRNKGNFPGRFSGRQFSNSRSEMNVSTLELGDSALYLCASSLDRGLGETQYFGPGTRLLVL.

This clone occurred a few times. CDR3 sequence (DNA): TGTGCCAGCAGCTTAGCACTCAACACTGAAGCTTTCTTT. It yields the protein CASSLALNTEAFF. The chain has TRBV7-9 and TRBJ1-1; D unresolved. The germline CDR1 and CDR2 sequences are SEHNR and FQNEAQ (reference sequence). The CDR3 covers 13 residues. V was cut by 0 bases and J by 2 bases, with 4 bases left in between.

The CDR3 loop reads CASSFSGGDEQYF. CDR3 coding DNA: TGTGCCAGCAGCTTTAGCGGGGGCGACGAGCAGTACTTC. The J gene is TRBJ2-7, the V gene TRBV2, with TRBD2 matching 9 bases. The V segment lost 6 bases and the J segment 5 bases; nucleotides outside the gene matches: 5. The germline gives CDR1 SNHLY, CDR2 FYNNEI. The CDR3 is 13 amino acids.